This T cell receptor beta chain was sequenced in a study of Ad26.COV2.S vaccination and SARS-CoV-2 variants. The CDR3 totals 15 residues. Germline CDR1 and CDR2: SGHVS and FQNEAQ. The V end was cut by 5 bases, the J end by 7 bases, with 20 bases between. TCRdb's copy holds only in-frame clones and misses some; the assay was immunoSEQ multiplex PCR. Among 43,000 or so clones, roughly 84% were seen once, and the ten largest hold around half. Points from the study as a whole: Using TCR breadth and depth analyses may have led to underestimated total T cell responses.

Points on this clone: The antigen is undetermined.

The clonotype originates from a human donor who had recovered from COVID-19. The chain joins TRBV7-8 to TRBJ2-5, with D perhaps TRBD1 or TRBD2 (5 bases each). Sequenced here: peripheral blood, sampled after recovery from COVID-19. Here the CDR3 DNA reads TGTGCCAGCAGCCGCGTAGCCCAGGGAGAGGGGACCCAGTACTTC. It is translated as CASSRVAQGEGTQYF.